This is a list of T cell receptor beta chains from one sample in a study of blood T cell repertoires in COVID-19. Assay used: immunoSEQ multiplex PCR; TCRdb lists only in-frame clones, some missing. Of tens of thousands of clones listed, about four fifths are singletons. Material: peripheral blood. These receptors were obtained from a woman aged 55-70 years with acute or convalescent COVID-19. The CDR3 runs from the conserved cysteine through the conserved F or W. Each record gives: J gene, D gene, clone size, V gene, CDR3 protein, CDR3 DNA. D genes are given only for firm matches. Not all rows give a size; the values are once, few, many and, for expanded clones, a class.

TRBJ1-6 . . TRBV10-3 CAISESGGDNSPLHF TGTGCCATCAGTGAGTCGGGGGGGGATAATTCACCCCTCCACTTT
TRBJ1-2 . . TRBV10-3 CAISPDSLYGYTF TGTGCCATCAGTCCGGACAGTCTCTATGGCTACACCTTC
TRBJ1-4 TRBD1 . TRBV18 CASSPPGQGLGKLFF TGTGCCAGCTCACCTCCGGGACAGGGCCTAGGAAAACTGTTTTTT
TRBJ2-3 . few TRBV7-2 CASSLVPQFTDTQYF TGTGCCAGCAGCTTAGTGCCTCAGTTTACAGATACGCAGTATTTT
TRBJ1-6 . . TRBV27 CASRKSLGAASPLHF TGTGCCAGCCGGAAGAGCCTTGGGGCCGCTTCACCCCTCCACTTT
TRBJ2-1 . . TRBV3-1/TRBV3-2 CASSHKGLEQFF TGTGCCAGCAGCCACAAGGGGCTTGAGCAGTTCTTC
TRBJ2-3 TRBD2 . TRBV9 CASSAGLAGGPGVDTQYF TGTGCCAGCAGCGCAGGACTAGCGGGAGGGCCCGGGGTAGATACGCAGTATTTT
TRBJ1-6 . . TRBV23-1 CASHMRGLPNSPLHF TGCGCCAGCCATATGCGGGGGTTACCTAATTCACCCCTCCACTTT
TRBJ2-7 . few TRBV20-1 CSTSLHYEQYF TGCAGCACTAGTTTACACTACGAGCAGTACTTC
TRBJ2-5 TRBD2 . TRBV5-1 CASSLGVAGGQETQYF TGCGCCAGCAGCTTGGGAGTAGCGGGGGGCCAAGAGACCCAGTACTTC
TRBJ1-2 . few TRBV14 CASKMTGYGYTF TGTGCCAGCAAAATGACGGGTTATGGCTACACCTTC
TRBJ2-3 . . TRBV27 CASSLTTTDTQYF TGTGCCAGCAGTTTAACAACCACAGATACGCAGTATTTT
TRBJ2-1 . . TRBV7-3 CASSPSGGQYNEQFF TGTGCCAGCAGCCCATCCGGGGGGCAGTACAATGAGCAGTTCTTC
TRBJ2-7 . . TRBV21-1 CARDRTAYEQYF TGTGCCAGGGACAGAACCGCCTACGAGCAGTACTTC
TRBJ2-5 . few TRBV5-4 CASSPSSTSILKTQYF TGTGCCAGCAGCCCCTCCTCGACTAGTATATTAAAGACCCAGTACTTC
TRBJ1-5 . . TRBV12-3/TRBV12-4 CASTRRYQPQHF TGTGCCAGCACCCGGAGGTATCAGCCCCAGCATTTT
TRBJ1-1 . once TRBV6-5 CASSYSRTAATEAFF TGTGCCAGCAGTTACTCCCGAACAGCGGCCACTGAAGCTTTCTTT
TRBJ2-2 . . TRBV4-2 CASSQVEGGTGELFF TGTGCCAGCAGCCAAGTAGAGGGGGGGACCGGGGAGCTGTTTTTT
TRBJ2-2 . . TRBV6-6 CASSLVVPAGELFF TGTGCCAGCAGTCTAGTCGTCCCGGCCGGGGAGCTGTTTTTT
TRBJ2-3 . . TRBV29-1 CSAPGTSYSTDTQYF TGCAGCGCCCCCGGGACATCTTATAGCACAGATACGCAGTATTTT
TRBJ1-6 TRBD1 once TRBV7-2 CASSLRQGNSPLHF TGTGCCAGCAGCTTGCGACAGGGGAATTCACCCCTCCACTTT
TRBJ1-1 . . TRBV11-2 CASSLELIPGTEAFF TGTGCCAGCAGCTTAGAGCTAATCCCGGGGACTGAAGCTTTCTTT
TRBJ1-2 TRBD1 . TRBV7-9 CASSYDSGTGNYGYTF TGTGCCAGCAGCTACGACTCCGGGACAGGGAACTATGGCTACACCTTC
TRBJ1-2 . . TRBV21-1 CASSKEGSRTGDYGYTF TGTGCCAGCAGCAAAGAAGGGTCTAGGACAGGGGACTATGGCTACACCTTC
TRBJ2-7 . few TRBV6-5 CASRQGPYEQYF TGTGCCTCACGGCAGGGCCCCTACGAGCAGTACTTC
TRBJ2-3 TRBD2 . TRBV7-3 CASSSTSGREKQYF TGTGCCAGCAGCTCGACTAGCGGGAGGGAAAAGCAGTATTTT
TRBJ2-6 . . TRBV4-1 CASSRLRAGGTGANVLTF TGCGCCAGCAGCCGCCTACGGGCGGGTGGAACTGGGGCCAACGTCCTGACTTTC
TRBJ1-1 . . TRBV5-1 CASSMGGAGNTEAFF TGCGCCAGCAGCATGGGGGGCGCCGGGAACACTGAAGCTTTCTTT
TRBJ2-7 TRBD2 . TRBV29-1 CSVPGLANYEQYF TGCAGCGTGCCGGGACTAGCCAACTACGAGCAGTACTTC
TRBJ2-6 . once TRBV19 CASSILQAGANVLTF TGTGCCAGTAGTATCCTACAGGCAGGGGCCAACGTCCTGACTTTC
TRBJ2-3 . . TRBV7-3 CASTPTGGGTDTQYF TGTGCCAGCACCCCCACGGGGGGCGGGACAGATACGCAGTATTTT
TRBJ1-1 . . TRBV7-6 CASSKSGGLNTEAFF TGTGCCAGCAGCAAATCTGGGGGCTTGAACACTGAAGCTTTCTTT
TRBJ2-2 . . TRBV15 CATSPTQGYWTGRASEPGTGELFF TGTGCCACCAGCCCGACCCAGGGGTACTGGACAGGGAGGGCTTCAGAACCAGGGACCGGGGAGCTGTTTTTT
TRBJ1-1 . . TRBV11-1 CASSLIGTMNTEAFF TGTGCCAGCAGCTTAATCGGGACAATGAACACTGAAGCTTTCTTT
TRBJ1-2 TRBD1 . TRBV4-1 CASSQRDSPRSYTF TGCGCCAGCAGCCAGAGGGACAGCCCAAGGAGCTACACCTTC
TRBJ2-7 TRBD1 . TRBV5-1 CASSQDRGAYEQYF TGCGCCAGCAGTCAGGACAGGGGAGCCTACGAGCAGTACTTC
TRBJ1-3 . . TRBV18 CASSPRQISGNTIYF TGTGCCAGCTCACCACGGCAGATCTCTGGAAACACCATATATTTT
TRBJ2-2 . . TRBV7-9 CASSLGPAGELFF TGTGCCAGCAGCTTAGGGCCAGCCGGGGAGCTGTTTTTT
TRBJ2-1 . once TRBV11-1 CASSVGGRGIGNEQFF TGTGCCAGCAGCGTAGGGGGTCGGGGAATAGGTAATGAGCAGTTCTTC
TRBJ2-2 TRBD2 once TRBV18 CASSPFQSGEGTGELFF TGTGCCAGCTCACCATTCCAGAGCGGGGAGGGCACCGGGGAGCTGTTTTTT
TRBJ2-3 . . TRBV3-1/TRBV3-2 CASSRRGLGTDTQYF TGTGCCAGCAGCCGGCGCGGGCTGGGCACAGATACGCAGTATTTT
TRBJ1-3 . . TRBV19 CASSIEWQYTGNTIYF TGTGCCAGTAGTATAGAGTGGCAATATACTGGAAACACCATATATTTT
TRBJ2-2 . . TRBV7-9 CASSRDSPGVVFF TGTGCCAGCAGCCGGGACTCGCCTGGGGTCGTGTTTTTT
TRBJ1-1 . . TRBV5-6 CASSGGWGSVLNTEAFF TGTGCCAGCAGCGGAGGGTGGGGCAGCGTTTTGAACACTGAAGCTTTCTTT
TRBJ1-3 . . TRBV19 CASSVSVSGNTIYF TGTGCCAGTAGTGTAAGCGTCTCTGGAAACACCATATATTTT